The 25 T cell receptor beta chains presented below share a single source sample, sequenced in a study of blood T cell repertoires in COVID-19. Here immunoSEQ multiplex PCR was the method, and the copy in TCRdb shows in-frame clones only, minus some. This sample has a few hundred thousand clones, with about 90% found just once. Material: PBMCs or T cells enriched from blood (not recorded which). Receptors originate from a woman aged 25 to 39 who had recovered from COVID-19.

The chain joins TRBV6-6 to TRBJ1-1, with TRBD1 matching over 7 bases. This CDR3 has 12 amino acids. CDR1 MNHNY and CDR2 SVGAGI come from the germline V gene (reference sequence). V trimming: 6 bases; J trimming: 6 bases; junction bases outside the gene matches: 4. CDR3 coding DNA: TGTGCCAGCAGCAATCAGGGGGCTGAAGCTTTCTTT. Its protein is CASSNQGAEAFF.

In its sample, this clone was seen once. The J gene is TRBJ1-1, the V gene TRBV18, with 7 nucleotides matching TRBD1. Per the germline V gene, CDR1 is KGHSH and CDR2 is LQKENI. Unmatched junction bases numbered 8, after V lost 6 bases and J lost 4 bases. The CDR3 has 14 residues. The CDR3 sequence: CASSPDRVGTEAFF. The CDR3 DNA reads as TGTGCCAGCTCCCCTGACAGGGTTGGCACTGAAGCTTTCTTT.

This chain uses TRBV4-1 with TRBJ1-2, with D possibly matching TRBD1 (5 bases). Germline CDR1 MGHRA, CDR2 YSYEKL. This CDR3 has 13 residues. V dropped 6 bases and J dropped 5 bases, with 13 bases sitting between them. The CDR3 bases are TGCGCCAGCAGGGGGCACGGTCGGTATGGCTACACCTTC. Encoded protein: CASRGHGRYGYTF.

In its sample, this clone was seen once. This sequence joins TRBV30 and TRBJ1-6; 7 bases fit TRBD1. The CDR3 loop spans 13 amino acids. Germline V gene lookup returns CDR1 GTSNPN and CDR2 SVGIG (reference sequence). Losses at the gene ends were 2 bases for V and 6 bases for J; bases not matched to a gene: 1. CDR3 sequence (DNA): TGTGCCTGGAGTCCAGGGGGTAATTCACCCCTCCACTTT. Amino acid sequence: CAWSPGGNSPLHF.

The chain links TRBV30 to TRBJ2-2; 8 bases align to TRBD1. Losses at the gene ends were 3 bases for V and 7 bases for J; bases not matched to a gene: 16. CDR1 GTSNPN and CDR2 SVGIG come from the germline V gene (reference sequence). CDR3 size: 17 residues. The CDR3 spells CAWRTLPGQVLSGELFF. The CDR3 bases are TGTGCCTGGAGAACCCTCCCGGGACAGGTTTTGAGCGGGGAGCTGTTTTTT.

The chain couples TRBV24-1 to TRBJ1-2; 10 bases align to TRBD1. V gave up 4 bases and J gave up 8 bases; unmatched junction bases: 9. The germline CDR1 and CDR2 sequences are KGHDR and SFDVKD. There are 15 residues in the CDR3. The CDR3 loop is CATSDPGTGVGGYTF. The CDR3 DNA reads as TGTGCCACCAGTGACCCCGGGACAGGGGTAGGAGGCTACACCTTC.

The gene calls are TRBV19 and TRBJ2-6, with 7 positions matching TRBD2. This CDR3 is built from 19 residues. The V gene's germline CDR1 is LNHDA and CDR2 SQIVND (reference sequence). V shed 6 bases, J shed 0 bases, and the junction held 14 bases outside the gene matches. Here the CDR3 reads CASRLQRDFSPSGANVLTF. DNA of the CDR3: TGTGCCAGTAGGCTTCAGCGGGACTTCTCCCCCTCTGGGGCCAACGTCCTGACTTTC.

The genes are TRBV6-5 and TRBJ2-7; tentatively, D is TRBD2 (7 bases). V was shortened by 3 bases and J by 2 bases, with 14 bases between the two germline ends. CDR3 length: 15 residues. Germline values: CDR1 MNHEY, CDR2 SVGAGI. CDR3 amino acids: CASSYYGGGAYEQYF. DNA of the CDR3: TGTGCCAGCAGTTATTACGGCGGGGGCGCCTACGAGCAGTACTTC.

The V gene is TRBV7-2, the J gene TRBJ1-1, with a tentative D call TRBD1 (6 bases). Germline CDR1 reads SGHTA; CDR2 reads FQGNSA. V was trimmed by 5 bases and J by 1 base, leaving 11 bases between them. This CDR3 is built from 14 residues. The CDR3 DNA reads as TGTGCCAGCAGCCACTCGGACAGGAACACTGAAGCTTTCTTT. Its translation is CASSHSDRNTEAFF.

This clone was found once. This chain connects TRBV5-1 to TRBJ2-3; 8 nucleotides line up with TRBD2. Germline V gene lookup returns CDR1 SGHRS and CDR2 YFSETQ. Trimming cost V 4 bases and J 3 bases; bases outside gene matches: 10. The length of the CDR3 is 16 residues. The CDR3 sequence: CASSPTGGAGTDTQYF. CDR3 nucleotide sequence: TGCGCCAGCAGCCCAACCGGGGGGGCCGGGACAGATACGCAGTATTTT.

The V and J genes are TRBV6-5 and TRBJ1-5, with D maybe TRBD1 (5 bases). Germline V gene data show CDR1 as MNHEY and CDR2 as SVGAGI. V lost 6 bases to trimming and J lost 0 bases, with 12 bases between them. This CDR3 has 15 amino acids. The CDR3 spells CASRAGGTSNQPQHF. CDR3 bases: TGTGCCAGCAGGGCCGGGGGGACTAGCAATCAGCCCCAGCATTTT.

The chain is built from TRBV7-2 and TRBJ2-5, with 11 bases fitting TRBD2. The CDR3 loop spans 16 amino acids. CDR1 is SGHTA and CDR2 is FQGNSA in the germline V gene. Trimming cost V 5 bases and J 7 bases; bases outside gene matches: 12. The CDR3 is CASSGRLAGGLGTQYF. CDR3 DNA: TGTGCCAGCAGCGGCCGGCTAGCGGGGGGCCTGGGGACCCAGTACTTC.

The chain combines TRBV6-4 with TRBJ1-2; no firm D call. Trimming shortened V by 7 bases and J by 0 bases, and 12 bases separated the two germline ends. The germline gives CDR1 MRHNA, CDR2 SNTAGT. The CDR3 extends over 14 amino acids. The CDR3 region is CASTSPGANYGYTF. For the CDR3, the DNA is TGTGCCAGCACCTCCCCGGGAGCTAACTATGGCTACACCTTC.

V usage is TRBV7-9 and J usage is TRBJ1-2; no clear D. Germline CDR1 and CDR2: SEHNR and FQNEAQ (reference sequence). CDR3 size: 17 residues. V lost 1 base and J 1 base, leaving 16 bases between the germline ends. The CDR3 DNA is TGTGCCAGCAGCTTAGACAAAGTAATTCGCCTTAACTATGGCTACACCTTC. Its protein is CASSLDKVIRLNYGYTF.

This clone was found once. The gene calls are TRBV13 and TRBJ1-4, with D hard to call. Germline CDR1 reads PRHDT; CDR2 reads FYEKMQ (reference sequence). The V end lost 2 bases, the J end lost 0 bases, and 7 bases lay between the germline ends. The CDR3 runs to 15 residues. CDR3 nucleotide sequence: TGTGCCAGCAGCTTACGAAGCGCAACTAATGAAAAACTGTTTTTT. Translation gives CASSLRSATNEKLFF.

CDR3 nucleotide sequence: TGTGCCAGCAGCCTTTGGAGGGGCTACACCTTC. It translates to CASSLWRGYTF. The V call is TRBV27, the J call TRBJ1-2; D not certain. This CDR3 has 11 residues. Trimming removed 6 bases from V and 8 bases from J, with 10 bases in between. CDR1 MNHEY and CDR2 SMNVEV come from the germline V gene (reference sequence).

The chain combines TRBV28 with TRBJ2-3, with 11 bases that match TRBD2. The CDR3 contains 15 residues. Germline-derived CDR1 and CDR2 are MDHEN and SYDVKM. Unmatched junction bases numbered 4, after V lost 5 bases and J lost 3 bases. The CDR3 bases are TGTGCCAGCAGTCATCTAGCGGGGGGAACAGATACGCAGTATTTT. The encoded protein is CASSHLAGGTDTQYF.

This sequence joins TRBV2 and TRBJ2-7; TRBD2 matches 10 bases. Trimming removed 3 bases from V and 4 bases from J; junction bases left unmatched: 3. Germline CDR1 and CDR2: SNHLY and FYNNEI. The CDR3 sequence is 14 residues long. The CDR3 reads CASSDTSGEYEQYF. The CDR3 nucleotides read TGTGCCAGCAGTGATACTAGCGGGGAATACGAGCAGTACTTC. Filled out from reference TRBV2 and TRBJ2-7, the complete variable domain reads EPEVTQTPSHQVTQMGQEVILRCVPISNHLYFYWYRQILGQKVEFLVSFYNNEISEKSEIFDDQFSVERPDGSNFTLKIRSTKLEDSAMYFCASSDTSGEYEQYFGPGTRLTVT.

The chain recombines TRBV6-5 with TRBJ1-3; D is undetermined. Trimming left V 2 bases short and J 2 bases short, with 10 bases between. This CDR3 comprises 15 residues. Germline V gene sequence: CDR1 MNHEY, CDR2 SVGAGI. The CDR3 loop is CASSYREGTGNTIYF. The CDR3 DNA follows: TGTGCCAGCAGTTACCGGGAAGGGACTGGAAACACCATATATTTT.

The rearrangement links TRBV9 to TRBJ2-2; 9 bases are a match to TRBD2. Germline V gives CDR1 SGDLS, CDR2 YYNGEE. The CDR3 length is 15 residues. The junction had 2 bases not matched to a gene; V was cut back by 3 bases and J by 2 bases. The CDR3 coding sequence is TGTGCCAGCAGCGCGGGACTAGCTAACACCGGGGAGCTGTTTTTT. It encodes CASSAGLANTGELFF.

V usage is TRBV15 and J usage is TRBJ2-7; 8 positions agree with TRBD1. This CDR3 contains 17 residues. CDR1 is LNHNV, CDR2 YYDKDF, per germline (reference sequence). V dropped 1 base and J dropped 2; count of bases not matched to a gene: 10. The CDR3 DNA sequence: TGTGCCACCAGCAGAGGGCGGGACAGGAGATTCGCCTACGAGCAGTACTTC. Amino acid sequence: CATSRGRDRRFAYEQYF. The full variable domain, its missing parts supplied by reference TRBV15 and TRBJ2-7, is DAMVIQNPRYQVTQFGKPVTLSCSQTLNHNVMYWYQQKSSQAPKLLFHYYDKDFNNEADTPDNFQSRRPNTSFCFLDIRSPGLGDTAMYLCATSRGRDRRFAYEQYFGPGTRLTVT.

The chain is built from TRBV29-1 and TRBJ1-2; 11 nucleotides agree with TRBD1. The CDR3 has 12 amino acids. Germline V lookup: CDR1 SQVTM, CDR2 ANQGSEA. The ends lost 4 bases at V and 7 bases at J; junction bases unmatched: 2. The CDR3: CSVGDRGAGYTF. The CDR3 nucleotides read TGCAGCGTTGGGGACAGGGGGGCTGGCTACACCTTC.

This clone appeared a single time. The chain is built from TRBV5-6 and TRBJ1-1; D is unclear. The CDR3 covers 16 residues. Looked up from germline, CDR1 is SGHDT and CDR2 is YYEEEE. Deletions cut 0 bases from V and 0 bases from J, with 12 bases between. In DNA, the CDR3 is TGTGCCAGCAGCTTGGGGGCCAGACCGGTGAACACTGAAGCTTTCTTT. Protein sequence: CASSLGARPVNTEAFF. The whole variable domain, remainder taken from reference TRBV5-6 and TRBJ1-1, is DAGVTQSPTHLIKTRGQQVTLRCSPKSGHDTVSWYQQALGQGPQFIFQYYEEEERQRGNFPDRFSGHQFPNYSSELNVNALLLGDSALYLCASSLGARPVNTEAFFGQGTRLTVV.

The J gene is TRBJ2-7, the V gene TRBV6-5; D may be TRBD1 (6 bases). The CDR3 covers 13 residues. CDR1 and CDR2 (germline): MNHEY, SVGAGI. With 8 bases removed from V and 3 bases from J, the gap between germline ends came to 14 bases. The CDR3 sequence: CASLDSNYYEQYF. CDR3 nucleotides: TGTGCCAGCCTGGACAGCAATTACTACGAGCAGTACTTC.

This clone was recorded a few times. The chain links TRBV15 to TRBJ2-7, with TRBD1 matching 8 bases. Losses at the gene ends were 3 bases for V and 3 bases for J; bases not matched to a gene: 1. The CDR3 consists of 13 residues. Germline values: CDR1 LNHNV, CDR2 YYDKDF (reference sequence). CDR3 in amino acids: CATSSGQGYEQYF. In nucleotides, the CDR3 is TGTGCCACCAGCAGCGGACAGGGCTACGAGCAGTACTTC.